This TCR beta chain stems from a study of cytomegalovirus exposure and HLA in healthy donors. Study-wide findings and caveats: In a later analysis, donors in an Asian-associated ancestry cluster reportedly had fewer N-insertions in productive TCRs than the cohort mean.

Trimming took off 3 bases at V and 5 bases at J, with 13 bases between the two ends. Germline-derived CDR1 and CDR2 are SGHTA and FQGNSA. The CDR3 runs to 15 residues. A remark on this clone: Antigen unknown.

In the PCR, 60 Vbeta and 13 Jbeta primers were used. Here immunoSEQ multiplex PCR was the method, and the copy in TCRdb shows in-frame clones only, minus some. Of approximately 110,000 clones in the sample, 69% were seen once. The TCR was taken from a woman aged 70 to 79 in good health and CMV-seropositive. Sequencing was performed on PBMCs. This chain connects TRBV7-2 to TRBJ1-4; D may be TRBD1 (6 bases). The chain's CDR3 is CASSFTGGANEKLFF. The CDR3 nucleotides are TGTGCCAGCAGCTTTACCGGGGGGGCAAATGAAAAACTGTTTTTT.